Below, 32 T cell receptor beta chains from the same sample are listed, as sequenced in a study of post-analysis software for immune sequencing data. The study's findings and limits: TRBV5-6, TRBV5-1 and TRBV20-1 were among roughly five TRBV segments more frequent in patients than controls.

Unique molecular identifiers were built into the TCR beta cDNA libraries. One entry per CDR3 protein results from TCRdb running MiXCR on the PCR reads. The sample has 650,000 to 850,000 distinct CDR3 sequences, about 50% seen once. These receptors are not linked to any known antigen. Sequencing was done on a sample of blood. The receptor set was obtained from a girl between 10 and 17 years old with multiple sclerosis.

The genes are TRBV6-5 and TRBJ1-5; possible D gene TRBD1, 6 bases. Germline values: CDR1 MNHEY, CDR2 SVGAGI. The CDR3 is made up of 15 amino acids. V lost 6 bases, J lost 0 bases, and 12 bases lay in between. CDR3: CASSTTGFSNQPQHF. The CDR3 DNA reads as TGTGCCAGCAGCACGACAGGCTTTAGCAATCAGCCCCAGCATTTT.

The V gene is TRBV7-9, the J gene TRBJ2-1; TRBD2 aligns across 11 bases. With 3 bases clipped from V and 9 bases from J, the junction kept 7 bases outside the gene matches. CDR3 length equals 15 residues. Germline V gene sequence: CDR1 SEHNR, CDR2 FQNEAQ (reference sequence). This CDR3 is CASSFEGLAASEQFF. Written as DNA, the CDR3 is TGTGCCAGCAGCTTTGAGGGACTAGCGGCTTCTGAGCAGTTCTTC.

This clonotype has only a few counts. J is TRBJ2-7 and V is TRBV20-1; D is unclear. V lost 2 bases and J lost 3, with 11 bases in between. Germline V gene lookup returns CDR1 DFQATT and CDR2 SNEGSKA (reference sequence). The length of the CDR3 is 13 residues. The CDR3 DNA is TGCAGTGCTAGAAGGGTGTCAAGCTACGAGCAGTACTTC. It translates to CSARRVSSYEQYF.

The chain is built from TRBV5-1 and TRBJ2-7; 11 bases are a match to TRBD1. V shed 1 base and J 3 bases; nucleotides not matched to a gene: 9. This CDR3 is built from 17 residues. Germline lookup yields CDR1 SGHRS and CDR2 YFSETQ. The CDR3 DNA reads TGCGCCAGCAGCTTGCGCCCGGGACAGGGGGGAAACTACGAGCAGTACTTC. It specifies CASSLRPGQGGNYEQYF. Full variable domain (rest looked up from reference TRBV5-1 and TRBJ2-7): KAGVTQTPRYLIKTRGQQVTLSCSPISGHRSVSWYQQTPGQGLQFLFEYFSETQRNKGNFPGRFSGRQFSNSRSEMNVSTLELGDSALYLCASSLRPGQGGNYEQYFGPGTRLTVT.

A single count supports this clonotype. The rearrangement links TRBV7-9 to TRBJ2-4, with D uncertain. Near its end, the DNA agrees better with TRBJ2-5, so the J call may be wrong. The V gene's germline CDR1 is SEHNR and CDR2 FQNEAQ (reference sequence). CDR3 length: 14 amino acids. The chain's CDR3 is CASSLNVLQETQYF. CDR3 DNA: TGTGCCAGCAGCTTAAACGTCCTCCAAGAGACCCAGTACTTC.

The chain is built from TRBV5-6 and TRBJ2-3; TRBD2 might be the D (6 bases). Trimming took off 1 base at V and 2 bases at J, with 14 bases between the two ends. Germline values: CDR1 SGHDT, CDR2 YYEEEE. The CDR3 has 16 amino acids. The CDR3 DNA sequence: TGTGCCAGCAGCTTGCGAATAGCGGATGACACAGATACGCAGTATTTT. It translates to CASSLRIADDTDTQYF.

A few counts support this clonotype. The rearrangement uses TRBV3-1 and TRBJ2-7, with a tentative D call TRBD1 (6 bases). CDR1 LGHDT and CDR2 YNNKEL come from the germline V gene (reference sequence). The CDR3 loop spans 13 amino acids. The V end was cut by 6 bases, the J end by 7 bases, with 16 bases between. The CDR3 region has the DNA TGTGCCAGCAGTCAAACAGGGTCTGGGGAGCAGTACTTC. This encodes CASSQTGSGEQYF.

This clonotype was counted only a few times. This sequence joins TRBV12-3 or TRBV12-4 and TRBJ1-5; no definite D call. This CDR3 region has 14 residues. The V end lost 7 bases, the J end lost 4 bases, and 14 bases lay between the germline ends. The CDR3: CASTLARSNQPQHF. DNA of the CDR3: TGTGCCAGCACCTTAGCCAGGTCGAATCAGCCCCAGCATTTT.

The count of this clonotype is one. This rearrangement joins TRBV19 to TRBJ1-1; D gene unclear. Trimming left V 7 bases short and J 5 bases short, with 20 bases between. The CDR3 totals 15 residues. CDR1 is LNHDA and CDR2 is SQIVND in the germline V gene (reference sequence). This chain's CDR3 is CASINAGRRGTEAFF. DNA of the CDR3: TGTGCCAGTATTAATGCGGGGAGGAGAGGGACTGAAGCTTTCTTT.

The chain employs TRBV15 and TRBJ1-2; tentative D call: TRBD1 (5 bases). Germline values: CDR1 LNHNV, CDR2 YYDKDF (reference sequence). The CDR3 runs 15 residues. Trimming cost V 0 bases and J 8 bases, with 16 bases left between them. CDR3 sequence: CATSRDERGDGGYTF. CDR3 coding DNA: TGTGCCACCAGCAGAGATGAGCGAGGGGATGGAGGCTACACCTTC.

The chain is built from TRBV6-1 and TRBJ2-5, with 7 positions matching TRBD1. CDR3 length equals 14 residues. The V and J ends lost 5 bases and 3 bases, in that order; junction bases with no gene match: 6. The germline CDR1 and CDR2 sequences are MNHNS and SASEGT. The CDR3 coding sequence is TGTGCCAGCAGTAGACAGGGTAGTGAAGAGACCCAGTACTTC. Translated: CASSRQGSEETQYF.

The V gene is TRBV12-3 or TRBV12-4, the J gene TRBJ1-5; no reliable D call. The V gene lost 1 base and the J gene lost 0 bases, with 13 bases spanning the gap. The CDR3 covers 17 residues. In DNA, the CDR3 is TGTGCCAGCAGTTTAGATTGGCGCCTATCTAGCAATCAGCCCCAGCATTTT. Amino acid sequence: CASSLDWRLSSNQPQHF.

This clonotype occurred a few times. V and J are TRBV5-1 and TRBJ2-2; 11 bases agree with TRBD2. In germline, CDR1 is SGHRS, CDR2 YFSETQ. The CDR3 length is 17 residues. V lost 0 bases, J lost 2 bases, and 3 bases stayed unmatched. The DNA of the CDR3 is TGCGCCAGCAGCTTGGCTAGCGGGGGGACCAACACCGGGGAGCTGTTTTTT. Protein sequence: CASSLASGGTNTGELFF.

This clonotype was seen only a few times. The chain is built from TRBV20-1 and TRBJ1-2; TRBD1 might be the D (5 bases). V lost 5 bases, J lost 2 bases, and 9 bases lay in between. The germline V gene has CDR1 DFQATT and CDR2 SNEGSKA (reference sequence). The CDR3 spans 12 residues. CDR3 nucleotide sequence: TGCAGTGCTGTGACAGTAAACTATGGCTACACCTTC. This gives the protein CSAVTVNYGYTF.

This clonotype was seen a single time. This CDR3 is CASSREVISYEQYF. Here the CDR3 DNA reads TGTGCCAGCAGCCGCGAGGTAATATCCTACGAGCAGTACTTC. This chain connects TRBV7-2 to TRBJ2-7; no clear D gene. V lost 5 bases and J lost 1, with 12 bases in between. The germline V gene has CDR1 SGHTA and CDR2 FQGNSA. The CDR3 has 14 amino acids.

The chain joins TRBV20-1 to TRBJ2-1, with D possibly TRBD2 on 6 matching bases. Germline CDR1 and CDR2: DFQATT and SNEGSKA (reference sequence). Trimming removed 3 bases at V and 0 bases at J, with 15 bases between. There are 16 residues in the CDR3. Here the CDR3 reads CSAREGPGRSYNEQFF. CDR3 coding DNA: TGCAGTGCTAGGGAGGGCCCAGGGCGCTCCTACAATGAGCAGTTCTTC.

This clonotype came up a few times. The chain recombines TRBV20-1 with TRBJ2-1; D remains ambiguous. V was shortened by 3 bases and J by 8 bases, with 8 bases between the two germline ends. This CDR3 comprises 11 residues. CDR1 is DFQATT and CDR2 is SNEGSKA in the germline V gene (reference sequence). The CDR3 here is CSASPADEQFF. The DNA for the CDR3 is TGCAGTGCTAGCCCGGCGGATGAGCAGTTCTTC.

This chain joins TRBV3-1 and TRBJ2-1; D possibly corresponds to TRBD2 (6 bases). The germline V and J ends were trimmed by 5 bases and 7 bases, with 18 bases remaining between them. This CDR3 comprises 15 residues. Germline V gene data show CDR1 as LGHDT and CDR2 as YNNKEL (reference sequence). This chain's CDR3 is CASSSGLTPGNEQFF. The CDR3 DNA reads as TGTGCCAGCAGCTCCGGACTAACCCCGGGGAATGAGCAGTTCTTC.

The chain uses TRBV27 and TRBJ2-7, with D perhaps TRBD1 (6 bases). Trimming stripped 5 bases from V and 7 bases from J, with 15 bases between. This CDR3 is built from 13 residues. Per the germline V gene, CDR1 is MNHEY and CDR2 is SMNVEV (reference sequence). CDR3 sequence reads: CASSPARGNEQYF. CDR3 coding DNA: TGTGCCAGCAGTCCCGCCAGGGGCAATGAGCAGTACTTC.

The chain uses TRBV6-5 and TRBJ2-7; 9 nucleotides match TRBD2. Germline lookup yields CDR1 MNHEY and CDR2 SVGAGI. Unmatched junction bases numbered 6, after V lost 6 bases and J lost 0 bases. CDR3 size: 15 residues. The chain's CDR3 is CASRDRAGGSYEQYF. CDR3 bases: TGTGCCAGCAGAGACCGAGCGGGAGGCTCCTACGAGCAGTACTTC.

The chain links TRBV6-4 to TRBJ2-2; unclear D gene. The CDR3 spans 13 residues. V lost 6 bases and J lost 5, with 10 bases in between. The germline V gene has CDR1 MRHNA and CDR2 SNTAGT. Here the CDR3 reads CASSVGGTGELFF. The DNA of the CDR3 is TGTGCCAGCAGCGTCGGTGGGACCGGGGAGCTGTTTTTT.

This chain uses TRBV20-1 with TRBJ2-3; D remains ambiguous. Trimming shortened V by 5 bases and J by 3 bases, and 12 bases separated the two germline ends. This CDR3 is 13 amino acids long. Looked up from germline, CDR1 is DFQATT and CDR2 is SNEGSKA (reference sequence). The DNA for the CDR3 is TGCAGTGCTCCAGTGGGTGCTACAGATACGCAGTATTTT. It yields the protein CSAPVGATDTQYF.

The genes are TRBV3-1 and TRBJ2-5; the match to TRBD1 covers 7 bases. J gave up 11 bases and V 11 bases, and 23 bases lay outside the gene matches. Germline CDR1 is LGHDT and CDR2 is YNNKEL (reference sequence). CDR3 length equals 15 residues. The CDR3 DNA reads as TGTGCCGCAAGCCAAGTATTCAGACAGGGCGATGAGCAGTACTTC. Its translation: CAASQVFRQGDEQYF.

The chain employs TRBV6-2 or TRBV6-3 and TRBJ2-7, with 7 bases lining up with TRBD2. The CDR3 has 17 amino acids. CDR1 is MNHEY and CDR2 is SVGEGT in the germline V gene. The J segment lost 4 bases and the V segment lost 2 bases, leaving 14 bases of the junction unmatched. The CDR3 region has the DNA TGTGCCAGCAGTTACCTGGGCGGGAGAGTTGGTCGATACGAGCAGTACTTC. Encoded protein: CASSYLGGRVGRYEQYF.

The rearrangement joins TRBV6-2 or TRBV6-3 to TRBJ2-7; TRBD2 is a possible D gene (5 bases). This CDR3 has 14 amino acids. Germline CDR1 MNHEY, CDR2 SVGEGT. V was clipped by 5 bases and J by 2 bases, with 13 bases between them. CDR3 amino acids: CASSHTRPTYEQYF. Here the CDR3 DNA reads TGTGCCAGCAGTCACACTAGACCAACCTACGAGCAGTACTTC.

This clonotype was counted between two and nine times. The CDR3 sequence: CASSFRGQDYEQYF. DNA for the CDR3: TGTGCCAGCAGCTTTAGAGGGCAGGACTACGAGCAGTACTTC. The J gene is TRBJ2-7, the V gene TRBV11-2, with D perhaps matching TRBD2 (5 bases). Trimming cost V 3 bases and J 3 bases, with 12 bases left between them. The V gene's germline CDR1 is SGHAT and CDR2 FQNNGV. This CDR3 has 14 residues.

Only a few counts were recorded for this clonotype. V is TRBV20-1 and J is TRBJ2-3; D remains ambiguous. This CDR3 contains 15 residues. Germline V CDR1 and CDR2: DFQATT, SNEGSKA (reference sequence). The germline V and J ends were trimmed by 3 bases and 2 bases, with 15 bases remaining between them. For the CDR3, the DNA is TGCAGTGCTAGTTTTATAAGGGCTTCCACAGATACGCAGTATTTT. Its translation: CSASFIRASTDTQYF.

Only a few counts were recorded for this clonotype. CDR3 DNA: TGCAGCTCTCCCCCTCATGAATACTACGAGCAGTACTTC. Protein product: CSSPPHEYYEQYF. The chain couples TRBV29-1 to TRBJ2-7; D ambiguous. Germline values: CDR1 SQVTM, CDR2 ANQGSEA. V was clipped by 8 bases and J by 3 bases, with 17 bases between them. The length of the CDR3 is 13 residues.

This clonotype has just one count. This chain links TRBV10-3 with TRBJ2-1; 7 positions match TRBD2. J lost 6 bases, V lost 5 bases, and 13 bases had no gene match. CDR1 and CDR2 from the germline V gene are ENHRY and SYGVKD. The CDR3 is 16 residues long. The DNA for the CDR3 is TGTGCCATCAGTCCTCTACCCGGGACTACCGGCAATGAGCAGTTCTTC. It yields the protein CAISPLPGTTGNEQFF.

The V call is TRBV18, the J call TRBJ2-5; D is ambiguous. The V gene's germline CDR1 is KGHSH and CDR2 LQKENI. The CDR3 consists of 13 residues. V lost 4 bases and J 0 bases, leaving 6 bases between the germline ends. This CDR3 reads CASSLKHQETQYF. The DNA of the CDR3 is TGTGCCAGCTCACTCAAGCACCAAGAGACCCAGTACTTC.

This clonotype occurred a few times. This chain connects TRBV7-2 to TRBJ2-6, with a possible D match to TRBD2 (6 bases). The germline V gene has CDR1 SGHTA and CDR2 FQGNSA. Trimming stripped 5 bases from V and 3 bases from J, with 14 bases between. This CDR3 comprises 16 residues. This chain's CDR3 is CASSPGTFGGANVLTF. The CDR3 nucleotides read TGTGCCAGCAGCCCGGGGACTTTTGGTGGGGCCAACGTCCTGACTTTC.

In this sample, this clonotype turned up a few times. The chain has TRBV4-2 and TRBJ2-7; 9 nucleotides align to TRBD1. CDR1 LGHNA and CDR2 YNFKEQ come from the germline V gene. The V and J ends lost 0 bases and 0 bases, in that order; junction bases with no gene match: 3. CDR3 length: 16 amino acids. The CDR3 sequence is CASSQDLDRGSYEQYF. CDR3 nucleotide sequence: TGTGCCAGCAGCCAAGATCTGGACAGGGGCTCCTACGAGCAGTACTTC.